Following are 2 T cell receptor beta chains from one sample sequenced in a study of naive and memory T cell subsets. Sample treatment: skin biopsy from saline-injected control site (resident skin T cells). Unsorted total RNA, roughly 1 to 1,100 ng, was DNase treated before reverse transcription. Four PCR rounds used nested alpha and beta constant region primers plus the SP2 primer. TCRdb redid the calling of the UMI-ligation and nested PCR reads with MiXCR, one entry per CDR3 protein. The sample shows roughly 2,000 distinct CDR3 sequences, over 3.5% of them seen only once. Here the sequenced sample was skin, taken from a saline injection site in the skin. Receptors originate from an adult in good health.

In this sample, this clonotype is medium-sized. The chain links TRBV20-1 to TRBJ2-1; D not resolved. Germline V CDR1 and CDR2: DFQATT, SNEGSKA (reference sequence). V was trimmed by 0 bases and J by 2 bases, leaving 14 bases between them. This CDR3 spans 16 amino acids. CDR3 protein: CSARDGPRATYNEQFF. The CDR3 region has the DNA TGCAGTGCTAGAGACGGCCCTCGTGCCACCTACAATGAGCAGTTCTTC.

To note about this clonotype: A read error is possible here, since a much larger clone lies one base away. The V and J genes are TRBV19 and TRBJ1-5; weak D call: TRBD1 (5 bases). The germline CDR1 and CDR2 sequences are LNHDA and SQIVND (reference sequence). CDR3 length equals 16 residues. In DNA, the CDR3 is TGTGCCAGTAGTATGACAGCGTCCCATAGCAATCAGCCCCAGAATTTT. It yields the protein CASSMTASHSNQPQNF.